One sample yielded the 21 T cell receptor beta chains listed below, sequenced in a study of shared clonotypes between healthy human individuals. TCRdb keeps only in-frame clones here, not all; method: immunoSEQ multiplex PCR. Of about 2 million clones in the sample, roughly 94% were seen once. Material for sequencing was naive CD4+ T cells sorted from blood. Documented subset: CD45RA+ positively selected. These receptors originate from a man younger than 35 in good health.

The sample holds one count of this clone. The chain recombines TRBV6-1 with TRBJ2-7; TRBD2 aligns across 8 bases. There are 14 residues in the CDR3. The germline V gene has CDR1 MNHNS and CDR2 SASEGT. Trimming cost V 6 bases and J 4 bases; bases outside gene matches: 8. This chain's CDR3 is CASSGTRRLYEQYF. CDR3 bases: TGTGCCAGCAGCGGGACTAGGAGATTATACGAGCAGTACTTC.

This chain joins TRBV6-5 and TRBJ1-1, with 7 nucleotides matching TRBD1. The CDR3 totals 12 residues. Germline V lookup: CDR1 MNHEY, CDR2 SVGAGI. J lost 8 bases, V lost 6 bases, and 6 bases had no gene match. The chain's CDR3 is CASSSPGQEAFF. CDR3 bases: TGTGCCAGCAGCTCGCCGGGACAGGAAGCTTTCTTT.

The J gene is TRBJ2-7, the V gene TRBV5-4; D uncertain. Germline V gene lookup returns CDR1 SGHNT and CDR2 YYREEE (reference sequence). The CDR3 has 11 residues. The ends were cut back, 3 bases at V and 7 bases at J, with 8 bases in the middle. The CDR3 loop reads CASSSTREQYF. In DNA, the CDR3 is TGTGCCAGCAGCTCTACGAGAGAGCAGTACTTC.

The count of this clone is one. The CDR3 coding sequence is TGTGCCAGCAGTTACTCTGTAGCCAGGAATGAGCAGTTCTTC. It is translated as CASSYSVARNEQFF. V usage is TRBV6-6 and J usage is TRBJ2-1, with unresolved D. Germline V gene lookup returns CDR1 MNHNY and CDR2 SVGAGI (reference sequence). Trimming removed 0 bases from V and 7 bases from J, with 10 bases in between. This CDR3 is built from 14 residues.

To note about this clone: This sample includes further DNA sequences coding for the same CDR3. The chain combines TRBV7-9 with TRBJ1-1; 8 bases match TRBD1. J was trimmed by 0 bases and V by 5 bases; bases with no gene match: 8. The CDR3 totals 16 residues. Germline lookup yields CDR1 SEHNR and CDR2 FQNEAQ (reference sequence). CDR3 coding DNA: TGTGCCAGCAGCCCACGGACAGGGAGTCTGAACACTGAAGCTTTCTTT. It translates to CASSPRTGSLNTEAFF.

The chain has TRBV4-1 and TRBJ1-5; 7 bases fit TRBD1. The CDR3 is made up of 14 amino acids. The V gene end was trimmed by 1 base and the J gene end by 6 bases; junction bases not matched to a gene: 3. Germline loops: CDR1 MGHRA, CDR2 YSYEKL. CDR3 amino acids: CASSQVEGAQPQHF. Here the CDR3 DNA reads TGCGCCAGCAGCCAAGTGGAGGGGGCTCAGCCCCAGCATTTT.

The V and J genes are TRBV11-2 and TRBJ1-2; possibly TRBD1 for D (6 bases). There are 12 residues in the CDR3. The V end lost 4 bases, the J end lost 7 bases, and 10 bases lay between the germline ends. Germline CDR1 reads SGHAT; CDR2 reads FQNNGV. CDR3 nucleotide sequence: TGTGCCAGCAGCTGGGGGGGCGGTGGCTACACCTTC. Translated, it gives CASSWGGGGYTF.

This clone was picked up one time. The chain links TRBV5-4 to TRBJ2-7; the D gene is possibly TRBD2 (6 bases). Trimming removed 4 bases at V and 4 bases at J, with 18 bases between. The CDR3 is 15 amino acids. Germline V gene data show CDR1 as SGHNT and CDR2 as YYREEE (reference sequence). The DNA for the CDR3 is TGTGCCAGCAGCACGTTCTCGGGACTCACATACGAGCAGTACTTC. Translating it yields CASSTFSGLTYEQYF.

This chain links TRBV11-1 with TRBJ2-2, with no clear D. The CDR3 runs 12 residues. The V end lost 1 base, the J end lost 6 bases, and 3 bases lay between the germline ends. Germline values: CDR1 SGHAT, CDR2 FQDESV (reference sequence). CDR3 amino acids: CASSLEAGELFF. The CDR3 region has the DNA TGTGCCAGCAGCTTAGAAGCCGGGGAGCTGTTTTTT.

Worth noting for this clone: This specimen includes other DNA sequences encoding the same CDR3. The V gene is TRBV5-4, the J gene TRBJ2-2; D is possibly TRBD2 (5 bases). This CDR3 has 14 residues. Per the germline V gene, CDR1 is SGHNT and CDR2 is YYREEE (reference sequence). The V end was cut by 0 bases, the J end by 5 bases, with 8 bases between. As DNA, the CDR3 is TGTGCCAGCAGCTTGGCCGAGGGTACCGGGGAGCTGTTTTTT. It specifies CASSLAEGTGELFF.

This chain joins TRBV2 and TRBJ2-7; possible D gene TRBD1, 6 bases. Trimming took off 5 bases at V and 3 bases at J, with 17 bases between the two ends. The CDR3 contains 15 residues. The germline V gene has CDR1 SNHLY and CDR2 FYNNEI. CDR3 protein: CASSKETGSYYEQYF. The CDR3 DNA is TGTGCCAGCAGTAAAGAGACAGGATCGTACTACGAGCAGTACTTC.

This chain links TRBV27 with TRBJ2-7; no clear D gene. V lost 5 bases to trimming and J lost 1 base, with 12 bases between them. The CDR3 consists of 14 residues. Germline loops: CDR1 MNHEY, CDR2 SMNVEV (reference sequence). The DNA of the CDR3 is TGTGCCAGCAGTCCCCTGGGCCTTTCCTACGAGCAGTACTTC. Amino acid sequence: CASSPLGLSYEQYF.

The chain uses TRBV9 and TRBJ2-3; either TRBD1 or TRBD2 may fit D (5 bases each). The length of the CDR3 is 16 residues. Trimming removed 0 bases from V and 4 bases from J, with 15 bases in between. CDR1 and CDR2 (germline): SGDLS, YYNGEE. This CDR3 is CASSVAFGAVSDTQYF. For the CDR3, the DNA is TGTGCCAGCAGCGTAGCTTTCGGGGCGGTCTCAGATACGCAGTATTTT. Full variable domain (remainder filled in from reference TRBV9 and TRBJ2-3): DSGVTQTPKHLITATGQRVTLRCSPRSGDLSVYWYQQSLDQGLQFLIQYYNGEERAKGNILERFSAQQFPDLHSELNLSSLELGDSALYFCASSVAFGAVSDTQYFGPGTRLTVL.

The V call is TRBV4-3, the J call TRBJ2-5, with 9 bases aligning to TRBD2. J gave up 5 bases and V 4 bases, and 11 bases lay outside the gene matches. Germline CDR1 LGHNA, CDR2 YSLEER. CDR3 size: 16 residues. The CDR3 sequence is CASSPTGTSPGETQYF. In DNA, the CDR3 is TGCGCCAGCAGCCCCACCGGGACTAGCCCGGGCGAGACCCAGTACTTC.

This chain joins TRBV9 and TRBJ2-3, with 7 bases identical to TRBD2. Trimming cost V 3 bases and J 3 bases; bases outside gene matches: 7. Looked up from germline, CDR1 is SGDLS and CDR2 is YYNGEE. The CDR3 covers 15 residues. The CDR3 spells CASSARASGTDTQYF. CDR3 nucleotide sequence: TGTGCCAGCAGCGCGAGGGCTAGCGGAACAGATACGCAGTATTTT.

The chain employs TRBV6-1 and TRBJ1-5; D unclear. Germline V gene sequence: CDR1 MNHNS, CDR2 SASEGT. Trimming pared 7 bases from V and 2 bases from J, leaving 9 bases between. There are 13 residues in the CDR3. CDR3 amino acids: CASKGNGNQPQHF. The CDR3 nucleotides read TGTGCCAGCAAAGGGAATGGCAATCAGCCCCAGCATTTT.

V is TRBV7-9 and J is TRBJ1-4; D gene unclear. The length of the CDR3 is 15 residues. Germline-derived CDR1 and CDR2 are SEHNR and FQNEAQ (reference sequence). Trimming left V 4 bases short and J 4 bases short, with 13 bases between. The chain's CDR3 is CASSYGGQINEKLFF. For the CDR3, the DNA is TGTGCCAGCAGCTACGGTGGGCAGATTAATGAAAAACTGTTTTTT.

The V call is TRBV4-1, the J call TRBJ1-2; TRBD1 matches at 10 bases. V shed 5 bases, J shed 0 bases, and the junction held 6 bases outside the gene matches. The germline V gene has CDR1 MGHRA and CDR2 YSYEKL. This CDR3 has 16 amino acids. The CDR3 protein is CASSGTGVESNYGYTF. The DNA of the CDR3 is TGCGCCAGCAGCGGGACAGGGGTCGAATCTAACTATGGCTACACCTTC.

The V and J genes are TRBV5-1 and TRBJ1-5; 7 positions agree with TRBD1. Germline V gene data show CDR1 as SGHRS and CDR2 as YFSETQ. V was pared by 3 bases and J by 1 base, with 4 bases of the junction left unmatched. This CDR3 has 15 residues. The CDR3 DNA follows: TGCGCCAGCAGCTGGGACAGCTTGAGCAATCAGCCCCAGCATTTT. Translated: CASSWDSLSNQPQHF.

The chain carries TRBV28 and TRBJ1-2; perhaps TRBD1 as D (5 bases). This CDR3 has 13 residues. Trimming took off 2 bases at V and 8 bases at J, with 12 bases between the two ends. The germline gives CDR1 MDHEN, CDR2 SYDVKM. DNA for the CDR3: TGTGCCAGCAGTTTAGACATTGGGGGAGGCTACACCTTC. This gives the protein CASSLDIGGGYTF.

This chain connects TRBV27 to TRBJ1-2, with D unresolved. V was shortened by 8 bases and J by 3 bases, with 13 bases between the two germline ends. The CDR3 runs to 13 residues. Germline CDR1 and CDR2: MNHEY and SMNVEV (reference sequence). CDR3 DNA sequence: TGTGCCAGCGGAAGGACCGACTACTATGGCTACACCTTC. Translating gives CASGRTDYYGYTF.